This TCR beta chain emerged from a study of T cells in Graves' hyperthyroidism and ophthalmopathy. Study details: Peripheral blood was obtained at initial diagnosis, preceding any treatment.

RNA transcripts served as the template for amplifying TCR beta CDR3 regions. TCR CDR3 underwent first-round RT-PCR with the HTBI primer set. Each CDR3 protein gets one entry after TCRdb re-called the multiplex PCR reads with MiXCR. The data show 490,000 or so distinct CDR3 sequences, with around 16% seen just once and about 29% held by the top ten. V shed 7 bases, J shed 4 bases, and the junction held 5 bases outside the gene matches. Per the germline V gene, CDR1 is SQVTM and CDR2 is ANQGSEA. The CDR3 sequence is 13 residues long. The sequence derives from a woman in her twenties or thirties with Graves' ophthalmopathy. V gene TRBV29-1 combines with J gene TRBJ2-1; 9 bases are a match to TRBD2. Sequencing was done on a sample of blood. The chain's CDR3 is CSAYSGRYNEQFF. The DNA for the CDR3 is TGCAGCGCCTATAGCGGGAGATACAATGAGCAGTTCTTC.